This T cell receptor beta chain was obtained from a study of T cells in Graves' hyperthyroidism and ophthalmopathy (dated by TCRdb to between 2018 and 2021). Broadly, across the study: Peripheral blood was sampled at the time of initial diagnosis, prior to any treatment. For training and testing, the 100 or so patients in the discovery cohort were randomly divided in a 7:3 ratio. The study also compared thyroid tissue and blood T-cell repertoires from more than 5 Graves' hyperthyroidism patients. TCR Vbeta CDR3 sequencing of 135 peripheral blood samples (under 45 ophthalmopathy, roughly 74 hyperthyroidism and around 17 progressor patients) is reported in the paper. Whether ophthalmopathy could be predicted prospectively was tested in an independent validation cohort made up of roughly 20 hyperthyroidism patients plus 17 patients who later progressed to ophthalmopathy. After blood sampling, hyperthyroidism patients were treated with methimazole at a starting dose of 30 mg daily, and ophthalmopathy patients were treated with high-dose intravenous methylprednisolone. To identify distinguishing TCR V-J signatures, a discovery cohort of 90 to 100 patients was used, comprising 40 to 45 with Graves' ophthalmopathy and around 60 with stable Graves' hyperthyroidism. On the study overall, not on this receptor specifically: In cross-validation, a model built on a 13 V-J signature told ophthalmopathy apart from stable hyperthyroidism with about 90% sensitivity and about 81% specificity, and in testing the same model reached 80%/75%. In validation, progression to ophthalmopathy was predicted by the model with 65% to 71% sensitivity and 72% to 85% specificity, a median of 6.5 months before onset. Sample size was not statistically predetermined, and investigators were not blinded to group allocation. Most expanded thyroid clonotypes (frequency above 0.001) were also found in blood, which suggests that blood repertoires may mirror thyroid immune responses.

The TCR beta CDR3 regions were amplified from RNA transcripts. The first round of RT-PCR for the TCR CDR3 was performed with the HTBI primer set and the Qiagen OneStep RT-PCR kit. The libraries were constructed in a second round of multiplex PCR and then size-selected and purified. Paired-end sequencing of the libraries was performed with 100 bp reads on an Illumina HiSeq2000. The original pipeline was this. SOAPnuke was used to process the raw data, with reads discarded if the reads contained adapters or uncalled bases, had a mean Phred below 15, or lacked an exact constant-primer or identifier match. High-quality paired reads were merged with COPE v1.2.5, and unique nucleotide sequences were defined as clonotypes. MiTCR v1.1 was used to align the clonotypes against IMGT TRBV, TRBD and TRBJ reference segments. Analysis was restricted to V-J combinations with a frequency above 0.0001, which covered over 98% of repertoires. A TCS score was defined as the ratio between F50 (clonal expansion) and ExV (chaos), using BLOSUM62-based TCRdist between CDR3 peptides within each V-J. Welch's t-statistics and random forest reduced around 520 V-J features to 10 to 15, which were used in a naive Bayes classifier (R e1071). TCRdb applied fastp at Q25 and MiXCR to the public reads, then kept only in-frame beta chains. For every CDR3 protein sequence, its rows merge into one entry that carries the most common genes and DNA. The V and J calls were determined by TCRdb, not by the authors. A total of approximately 640,000 distinct CDR3 sequences appear in this sample, about 17% of them only once. The ten biggest clones cover 3.8% of the sample.

This clonotype was detected a few times. Its antigen is currently not known. No much larger clonotype is one base removed from it; base qualities were not supplied. Stable Graves' hyperthyroidism was defined as no progression to ophthalmopathy during 18 months of follow-up. The hyperthyroidism patients were between 18 and 65 years old and newly diagnosed, with a disease duration of less than 2 months. Patients with uncontrolled infections, other autoimmune diseases, pregnancy or lactation were excluded. Diagnoses relied on clinical symptoms, serum thyroxine and TRAb, thyroid ultrasound and orbital computed tomography. PBMCs were isolated from around 10 ml of fresh peripheral blood by Ficoll-Paque density gradient centrifugation. Total RNA was extracted using Trizol reagent, and RNA quality was assessed on an Agilent 2100 Bioanalyzer. The germline V gene encodes CDR1 DFQATT and CDR2 SNEGSKA (reference sequence). The CDR3 covers 15 residues, taking in both the cysteine and the phenylalanine. Only CDR3 DNA is held: 45 bases, read in frame from base 1. V is reduced by 0 bases and J by 7 bases, leaving a spacing of 13 bases between them.

Sequencing was done on a sample of blood. The clonotype was recovered from a woman in her thirties with Graves' hyperthyroidism. The sequence joins TRBV20-1 to TRBJ1-6, with TRBD1 perhaps the D gene, on 5 matching bases. CDR3 loop: CSARDNRGFNSPLHF. The DNA is as follows: TGCAGTGCTAGAGATAACCGGGGCTTCAATTCACCCCTCCACTTT.